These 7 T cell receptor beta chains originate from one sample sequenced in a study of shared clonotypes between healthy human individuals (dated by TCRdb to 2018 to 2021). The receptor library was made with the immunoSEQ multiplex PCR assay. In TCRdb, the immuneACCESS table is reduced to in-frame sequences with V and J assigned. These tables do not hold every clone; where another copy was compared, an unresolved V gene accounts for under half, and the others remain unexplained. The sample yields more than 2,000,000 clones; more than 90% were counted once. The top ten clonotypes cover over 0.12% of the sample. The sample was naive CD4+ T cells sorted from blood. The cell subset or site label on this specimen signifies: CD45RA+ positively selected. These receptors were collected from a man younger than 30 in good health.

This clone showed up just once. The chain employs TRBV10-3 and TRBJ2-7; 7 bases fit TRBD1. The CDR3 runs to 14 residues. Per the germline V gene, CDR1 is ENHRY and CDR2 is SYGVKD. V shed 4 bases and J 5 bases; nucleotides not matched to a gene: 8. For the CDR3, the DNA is TGTGCCATCAGTGTGGTTAGGACAGGCAACGAGCAGTACTTC. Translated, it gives CAISVVRTGNEQYF.

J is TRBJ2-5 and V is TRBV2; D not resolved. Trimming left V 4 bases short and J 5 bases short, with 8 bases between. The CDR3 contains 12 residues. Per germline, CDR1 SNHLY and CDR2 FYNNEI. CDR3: CASSVSAETQYF. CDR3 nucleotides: TGTGCCAGCAGTGTTTCTGCGGAGACCCAGTACTTC.

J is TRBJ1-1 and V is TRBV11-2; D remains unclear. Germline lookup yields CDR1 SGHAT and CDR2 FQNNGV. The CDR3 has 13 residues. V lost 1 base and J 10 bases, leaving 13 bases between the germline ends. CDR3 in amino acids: CASSLVSTGGAFF. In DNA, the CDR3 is TGTGCCAGCAGCTTAGTTTCGACTGGAGGAGCTTTCTTT.

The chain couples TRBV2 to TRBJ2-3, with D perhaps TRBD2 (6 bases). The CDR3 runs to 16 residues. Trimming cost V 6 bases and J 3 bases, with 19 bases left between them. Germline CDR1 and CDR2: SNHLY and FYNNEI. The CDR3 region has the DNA TGTGCCAGCAGGGCCGGGGTAGCAGGAGGGACAGATACGCAGTATTTT. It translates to CASRAGVAGGTDTQYF. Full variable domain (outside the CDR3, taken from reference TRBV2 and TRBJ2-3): EPEVTQTPSHQVTQMGQEVILRCVPISNHLYFYWYRQILGQKVEFLVSFYNNEISEKSEIFDDQFSVERPDGSNFTLKIRSTKLEDSAMYFCASRAGVAGGTDTQYFGPGTRLTVL.

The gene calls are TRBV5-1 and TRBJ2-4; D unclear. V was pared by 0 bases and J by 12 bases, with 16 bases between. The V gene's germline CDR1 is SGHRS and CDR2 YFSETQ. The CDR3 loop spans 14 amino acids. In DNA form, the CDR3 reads TGCGCCAGCAGCTTGGGACAACGCCTTTTCCCTCAGTACTTC. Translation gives CASSLGQRLFPQYF. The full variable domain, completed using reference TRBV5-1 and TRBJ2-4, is KAGVTQTPRYLIKTRGQQVTLSCSPISGHRSVSWYQQTPGQGLQFLFEYFSETQRNKGNFPGRFSGRQFSNSRSEMNVSTLELGDSALYLCASSLGQRLFPQYFGAGTRLSVL.

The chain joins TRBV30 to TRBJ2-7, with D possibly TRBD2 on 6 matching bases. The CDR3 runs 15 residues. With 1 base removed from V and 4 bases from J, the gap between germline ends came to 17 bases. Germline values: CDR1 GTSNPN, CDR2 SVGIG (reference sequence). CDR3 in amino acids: CAWSAPRRGWYEQYF. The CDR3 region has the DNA TGTGCCTGGAGTGCCCCGAGGAGGGGATGGTACGAGCAGTACTTC.

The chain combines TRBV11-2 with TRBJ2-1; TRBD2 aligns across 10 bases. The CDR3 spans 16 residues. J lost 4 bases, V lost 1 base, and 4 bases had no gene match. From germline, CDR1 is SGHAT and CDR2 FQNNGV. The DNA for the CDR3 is TGTGCCAGCAGCTTAGGTCCTAGCGGGGGATACAATGAGCAGTTCTTC. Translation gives CASSLGPSGGYNEQFF. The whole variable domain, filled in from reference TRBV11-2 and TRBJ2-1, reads EAGVAQSPRYKIIEKRQSVAFWCNPISGHATLYWYQQILGQGPKLLIQFQNNGVVDDSQLPKDRFSAERLKGVDSTLKIQPAKLEDSAVYLCASSLGPSGGYNEQFFGPGTRLTVL.